This entry lists 30 T cell receptor beta chains sequenced from one sample in a study of blood T cells in healthy people across ages. A second PCR, run for about 7 to 11 cycles, used a sample-barcoded 5' primer plus a J-beta primer mix. TCRdb called the 5' RACE reads again in MiXCR, with one record for every CDR3 protein. Of 1,300,000 or so distinct CDR3 sequences detected, roughly 59% appear once; the ten largest clones hold about 6.3%. The source material was blood. The receptors stem from a man between 18 and 29 years old in good health.

The CDR3 DNA sequence: TGCAGTGCCCGGACAGGGAACGCCTACGAGCAGTACTTC. Its translation is CSARTGNAYEQYF. The rearrangement uses TRBV20-1 and TRBJ2-7; 8 bases map to TRBD1. V was pared by 6 bases and J by 2 bases, with 6 bases of the junction left unmatched. The CDR3 runs to 13 residues. Per the germline V gene, CDR1 is DFQATT and CDR2 is SNEGSKA (reference sequence).

The chain recombines TRBV10-3 with TRBJ2-3; TRBD1 or TRBD2 may be the D gene (5 bases each). CDR3 length: 14 residues. Germline loops: CDR1 ENHRY, CDR2 SYGVKD. The germline V and J ends were trimmed by 3 bases and 2 bases, with 9 bases remaining between them. The CDR3 reads CAISDWGITDTQYF. CDR3 nucleotides: TGTGCCATCAGTGACTGGGGGATCACAGATACGCAGTATTTT.

The genes are TRBV12-3 or TRBV12-4 and TRBJ2-3; D is perhaps TRBD2 (5 bases). The ends were cut back, 5 bases at V and 11 bases at J, with 17 bases in the middle. The CDR3 consists of 13 residues. CDR3: CASSKGSGDVQYF. CDR3 bases: TGTGCCAGCAGTAAAGGGAGTGGAGATGTGCAGTATTTT.

This sequence joins TRBV12-3 or TRBV12-4 and TRBJ2-1; D call uncertain. The CDR3 is made up of 10 amino acids. V was shortened by 5 bases and J by 8 bases, with 4 bases between the two germline ends. The CDR3 nucleotides read TGTGCCAGCAGTGGGGATGAGCAGTTCTTC. Translating gives CASSGDEQFF.

This clonotype has a handful of counts. The chain is built from TRBV10-2 and TRBJ1-6; 7 nucleotides line up with TRBD1. CDR1 and CDR2 from the germline V gene are WSHSY and SAAADI. V shed 6 bases, J shed 0 bases, and the junction held 5 bases outside the gene matches. The CDR3 loop spans 16 amino acids. The CDR3 DNA is TGCGCCAGCAGCGGGACAGCGAGCTCCTATAATTCACCCCTCCACTTT. Encoded protein: CASSGTASSYNSPLHF.

This clonotype was detected only a few times. V usage is TRBV13 and J usage is TRBJ2-4, with 11 bases identical to TRBD2. Per germline, CDR1 PRHDT and CDR2 FYEKMQ (reference sequence). The CDR3 sequence is 14 residues long. The V segment lost 0 bases and the J segment 13 bases; nucleotides outside the gene matches: 5. The CDR3 here is CASSLGLAGGRQYF. The CDR3 DNA sequence: TGTGCCAGCAGCTTAGGTCTAGCGGGGGGCCGACAGTACTTC.

A word on this clonotype: This clone may be a read error of a much larger clone one base away. This rearrangement joins TRBV5-5 to TRBJ2-7; D is uncertain. CDR1 and CDR2 (germline): SGHKS, YYEKEE (reference sequence). V lost 2 bases and J 5 bases, leaving 5 bases between the germline ends. There are 11 residues in the CDR3. The CDR3: CASSFNDEQYF. In DNA form, the CDR3 reads TGTGCCAGCAGCTTTAACGACGAGCAGTACTTC.

This clonotype was seen once. The chain recombines TRBV7-9 with TRBJ1-1; D gene unclear. The V end was cut by 3 bases, the J end by 6 bases, with 8 bases between. Germline assignment: CDR1 SEHNR and CDR2 FQNEAQ (reference sequence). The CDR3 totals 12 residues. The CDR3 sequence: CASSFPGPEAFF. The CDR3 DNA is TGTGCCAGCAGCTTCCCGGGTCCTGAAGCTTTCTTT. Using reference TRBV7-9 and TRBJ1-1 for the parts outside the CDR3, the full variable domain is DTGVSQNPRHKITKRGQNVTFRCDPISEHNRLYWYRQTLGQGPEFLTYFQNEAQLEKSRLLSDRFSAERPKGSFSTLEIQRTEQGDSAMYLCASSFPGPEAFFGQGTRLTVV.

This clonotype was seen only a few times. One end of the junction does not line up with germline, which may come from a read error. This chain connects TRBV29-1 to TRBJ2-7, with 8 bases lining up with TRBD2. The CDR3 is 13 residues long. Per germline, CDR1 SQVTM and CDR2 ANQGSEA. The CDR3: CSAGGRPSSEQYF. CDR3 DNA: TGCAGCGCGGGGGGGAGACCCTCCTCCGAGCAGTACTTC.

The CDR3 sequence is CASSYPSGANVLTF. CDR3 nucleotide sequence: TGTGCCAGCAGTTATCCCTCCGGGGCCAACGTCCTGACTTTC. The chain combines TRBV6-5 with TRBJ2-6; D is unclear. CDR3 length: 14 residues. CDR1 is MNHEY, CDR2 SVGAGI, per germline. Trimming left V 3 bases short and J 4 bases short, with 7 bases between.

This chain uses TRBV7-9 with TRBJ2-3; 8 nucleotides match TRBD1. The CDR3 spans 16 residues. The germline CDR1 and CDR2 sequences are SEHNR and FQNEAQ (reference sequence). V dropped 5 bases and J dropped 2; count of bases not matched to a gene: 9. The CDR3 DNA follows: TGTGCCAGCAGCCTAAGAGGACAGGGATACACAGATACGCAGTATTTT. It translates to CASSLRGQGYTDTQYF.

The V gene is TRBV4-1, the J gene TRBJ2-5, with no clear D. V was shortened by 2 bases and J by 1 base, with 11 bases between the two germline ends. The germline V gene has CDR1 MGHRA and CDR2 YSYEKL. This CDR3 is built from 15 residues. Written as DNA, the CDR3 is TGCGCCAGCAGCCAACTGTCAGGACGCCAAGAGACCCAGTACTTC. It yields the protein CASSQLSGRQETQYF.

This chain connects TRBV29-1 to TRBJ1-3; D is perhaps TRBD1 (5 bases). The CDR3 has 13 residues. Trimming cost V 4 bases and J 4 bases, with 11 bases left between them. Germline assignment: CDR1 SQVTM and CDR2 ANQGSEA. The CDR3 bases are TGCAGCGTTGCAAGGGGCTCAGGAAACACCATATATTTT. Its protein product is CSVARGSGNTIYF.

This sequence joins TRBV29-1 and TRBJ1-4, with a possible D match to TRBD1 (6 bases). Germline CDR1 SQVTM, CDR2 ANQGSEA. V was cut by 2 bases and J by 12 bases, with 10 bases left in between. The CDR3 extends over 11 amino acids. CDR3 sequence: CSVEIRGELFF. CDR3 DNA sequence: TGCAGCGTTGAAATTAGGGGGGAACTGTTTTTT. The whole variable domain, filled in from reference TRBV29-1 and TRBJ1-4, reads SAVISQKPSRDICQRGTSLTIQCQVDSQVTMMFWYRQQPGQSLTLIATANQGSEATYESGFVIDKFPISRPNLTFSTLTVSNMSPEDSSIYLCSVEIRGELFFGSGTQLSVL.

This clonotype was detected a few times. The chain joins TRBV28 to TRBJ2-2, with 10 bases fitting TRBD1. V shed 5 bases, J shed 5 bases, and the junction held 5 bases outside the gene matches. This CDR3 comprises 15 residues. Per the germline V gene, CDR1 is MDHEN and CDR2 is SYDVKM. The CDR3 DNA sequence: TGTGCCAGCAGTCGTCCGGGACAGGGGACCGGGGAGCTGTTTTTT. Residues: CASSRPGQGTGELFF.

This rearrangement joins TRBV5-1 to TRBJ2-5, with unresolved D. The J call may be faulty, since TRBJ2-7 better matches the DNA end. This CDR3 has 14 amino acids. Germline V gene data show CDR1 as SGHRS and CDR2 as YFSETQ. CDR3 region: CASSPPLANYEQYF. CDR3 nucleotide sequence: TGCGCCAGCAGCCCTCCCCTGGCGAACTACGAGCAGTACTTC.

The gene calls are TRBV10-3 and TRBJ2-7; 15 nucleotides align to TRBD2. Judging by the DNA end, TRBJ2-5 fits better; the J call may be wrong. This CDR3 is 16 amino acids long. From germline, CDR1 is ENHRY and CDR2 SYGVKD. The DNA for the CDR3 is TGTGCCATCAGTGAGCTGGGACTAGCGGGAGGAGAGACCCAGTACTTC. Amino acids: CAISELGLAGGETQYF.

The chain carries TRBV4-1 and TRBJ2-7; TRBD1 matches 7 bases. This CDR3 contains 15 residues. The V and J ends lost 1 base and 6 bases, in that order; junction bases with no gene match: 9. Looked up from germline, CDR1 is MGHRA and CDR2 is YSYEKL. CDR3 residues: CASSQVGTEVSEQYF. The CDR3 coding sequence is TGCGCCAGCAGCCAAGTAGGGACAGAAGTCTCCGAGCAGTACTTC.

The rearrangement links TRBV27 to TRBJ1-2; D not resolved. The V gene's germline CDR1 is MNHEY and CDR2 SMNVEV (reference sequence). V lost 0 bases to trimming and J lost 2 bases, with 7 bases between them. CDR3 size: 14 residues. In DNA form, the CDR3 reads TGTGCCAGCAGTTTATCCCCGGGCAACTATGGCTACACCTTC. Translated: CASSLSPGNYGYTF.

This chain uses TRBV11-2 with TRBJ2-2, with 13 positions matching TRBD2. The CDR3 has 15 residues. The ends lost 10 bases at V and 1 base at J; junction bases unmatched: 3. Germline CDR1 reads SGHAT; CDR2 reads FQNNGV. The DNA of the CDR3 is TGTGCCACCCGACTAGCGGGAGGGAACACCGGGGAGCTGTTTTTT. Protein product: CATRLAGGNTGELFF.

The chain joins TRBV3-1 to TRBJ2-7; 9 nucleotides match TRBD2. Germline-derived CDR1 and CDR2 are LGHDT and YNNKEL (reference sequence). The CDR3 is 18 amino acids. Unmatched junction bases numbered 12, after V lost 3 bases and J lost 0 bases. CDR3 amino acids: CASSQSRLAANPSYEQYF. The CDR3 nucleotides are TGTGCCAGCAGCCAGAGTCGACTAGCGGCCAACCCCTCCTACGAGCAGTACTTC.

This chain joins TRBV5-1 and TRBJ2-1; 7 bases agree with TRBD2. V lost 6 bases, J lost 6 bases, and 9 bases stayed unmatched. The V gene's germline CDR1 is SGHRS and CDR2 YFSETQ. The CDR3 contains 14 residues. This chain's CDR3 is CASTGTTEGNEQFF. The CDR3 DNA reads TGCGCCAGCACCGGGACTACTGAAGGCAATGAGCAGTTCTTC.

In regard to this clonotype: An end of the junction does not agree with germline; a read error may underlie this. This rearrangement joins TRBV7-9 to TRBJ2-5; 14 bases match TRBD2. The V gene's germline CDR1 is SEHNR and CDR2 FQNEAQ (reference sequence). The CDR3 length is 16 residues. In nucleotides, the CDR3 is TGTGCCAGTAGCTTCGGACTAGCGGGGGGAAAAGAGACCCAGTACTTC. This gives the protein CASSFGLAGGKETQYF.

The rearrangement links TRBV27 to TRBJ2-7; the D gene is possibly TRBD1 (6 bases). Germline V lookup: CDR1 MNHEY, CDR2 SMNVEV (reference sequence). Between the trimmed V and J ends, which lost 2 bases and 2 bases, there was a span of 13 bases. This CDR3 has 15 residues. The CDR3: CASSLAGDKTYEQYF. DNA for the CDR3: TGTGCCAGCAGTTTAGCAGGGGACAAAACCTACGAGCAGTACTTC.

The chain combines TRBV29-1 with TRBJ2-7; no firm D call. V lost 3 bases and J 5 bases, leaving 17 bases between the germline ends. The CDR3 is 14 amino acids. In germline, CDR1 is SQVTM, CDR2 ANQGSEA. CDR3 coding DNA: TGCAGCGTTGAGCGGCAACCGGTTCTCCACGAGCAGTACTTC. Its protein is CSVERQPVLHEQYF.

The sample holds a few counts of this clonotype. This chain joins TRBV7-9 and TRBJ2-1; D is unresolved. The length of the CDR3 is 14 residues. V was shortened by 3 bases and J by 4 bases, with 10 bases between the two germline ends. CDR1 SEHNR and CDR2 FQNEAQ come from the germline V gene (reference sequence). CDR3 protein: CASSFVLLYNEQFF. Here the CDR3 DNA reads TGTGCCAGCAGCTTCGTCCTATTATACAATGAGCAGTTCTTC.

J is TRBJ2-3 and V is TRBV6-1; 12 positions agree with TRBD2. CDR1 is MNHNS and CDR2 is SASEGT in the germline V gene. V lost 6 bases to trimming and J lost 1 base; unmatched junction nucleotides: 20. This CDR3 contains 21 residues. The CDR3 DNA is TGTGCCAGCAGCCCATCTCCGTGGCTAGCGGGGGGGCCTAGCGGCACAGATACGCAGTATTTT. Its protein is CASSPSPWLAGGPSGTDTQYF.

The rearrangement uses TRBV27 and TRBJ2-1; the D gene is possibly TRBD2 (6 bases). This CDR3 region has 15 residues. Germline lookup yields CDR1 MNHEY and CDR2 SMNVEV (reference sequence). The V gene lost 5 bases and the J gene lost 9 bases, with 20 bases spanning the gap. In DNA form, the CDR3 reads TGTGCCAGCAGTCCTCCCCCGGGAGTCAGTGGTGAGCAGTTCTTC. Encoded protein: CASSPPPGVSGEQFF.

A remark on this clonotype: A read error may account for a junction end that differs from germline. The chain joins TRBV7-7 to TRBJ1-1; TRBD1 might be the D (6 bases). Per germline, CDR1 SSHAT and CDR2 FNYEAQ (reference sequence). The CDR3 loop spans 15 amino acids. Here the CDR3 DNA reads TGTGCTAGCAGCCCCTCGACAGGAGTTAACACTGAAGCTTTCTTT. It encodes CASSPSTGVNTEAFF.

The table lists this clonotype with a few counts. The rearrangement links TRBV6-6 to TRBJ2-5, with TRBD1 as a possible D gene (5 bases). V was clipped by 2 bases and J by 10 bases, with 8 bases between them. The germline CDR1 and CDR2 sequences are MNHNY and SVGAGI (reference sequence). There are 11 residues in the CDR3. CDR3 amino acids: CASSYVDIQYF. The CDR3 nucleotides are TGTGCCAGCAGTTACGTGGACATCCAGTACTTC.